This T cell receptor beta chain originates from a study of CD8+CD57+ T cells in acquired aplastic anemia. Study at large: DNA per sorted CD4+ or CD8+ sample ranged about 0.2 to 30 ug, averaging around 3 ug.

This CDR3 spans 13 amino acids. Germline CDR1 reads DFQATT; CDR2 reads SNEGSKA (reference sequence). V gave up 6 bases and J gave up 0 bases, with 11 bases separating them. Genomic DNA templated the TCR beta VDJ and CDR3 profiling. TCRdb reprocessed the reads with MiXCR, giving one entry per CDR3 protein. The sample records around 180,000 distinct CDR3 sequences, less than 50% being singletons. Patients selected for sequencing had displayed CD8+CD57+ cell expansion by flow cytometry. The chain links TRBV20-1 to TRBJ1-1, with no clear D. The sample was sorted CD4+, CD8+, or CD8+CD57+ T cells (not recorded which) from PBMCs. This sequence originates from a human donor with aplastic anemia. The CDR3 DNA sequence: TGCAGTGCCGGCCGACACGTGAACACTGAAGCTTTCTTT. Translating it yields CSAGRHVNTEAFF.